This T cell receptor beta chain was sequenced during a study of CD4 T cell repertoires in COVID-19. V lost 2 bases to trimming and J lost 10 bases, with 12 bases between them. The CDR3 consists of 14 residues. CDR1 and CDR2 (germline): MNHEY, SMNVEV (reference sequence). Clones were read by immunoSEQ multiplex PCR, and TCRdb kept only the in-frame ones, dropping some. The sample includes some 71,000 clones, 83% of them seen just once. Samples came from patients recovered from mild-to-severe COVID-19. The sequences come from CD4+ T cells from peripheral blood, collected after recovery from COVID-19. The rearrangement links TRBV27 to TRBJ1-6; D gene ambiguous. This TCR was recovered from a human donor who had COVID-19. The CDR3 region has the DNA TGTGCCAGCAGTTTACAGCCAGGTGGCTCACCCCTCCACTTT. It translates to CASSLQPGGSPLHF.